One and the same sample provided the 23 T cell receptor beta chains below, sequenced in a study of blood T cell repertoires in COVID-19. The method was immunoSEQ multiplex PCR; TCRdb's version includes in-frame clones alone and lacks a portion of them. Here the sample spans 100,000 to 150,000 clones, nearly 70% being singletons. The sequencing input was peripheral blood. The receptors here all came from a woman in her 70s with acute or convalescent COVID-19.

This clone appeared once. The chain recombines TRBV3-1 (or the pseudogene TRBV3-2) with TRBJ2-7; maybe TRBD1 (6 bases). Germline lookup yields CDR1 LGHDT and CDR2 YNNKEL (reference sequence). The length of the CDR3 is 13 residues. With 8 bases removed from V and 6 bases from J, the gap between germline ends came to 17 bases. Here the CDR3 reads CASSRGGSGEQYF. CDR3 nucleotide sequence: TGTGCCAGCTCACGAGGGGGATCAGGCGAGCAGTACTTC.

This clone appeared a single time. V and J are TRBV29-1 and TRBJ1-2; 8 bases are a match to TRBD1. J gave up 4 bases and V 6 bases, and 7 bases lay outside the gene matches. The CDR3 totals 13 residues. The germline CDR1 and CDR2 sequences are SQVTM and ANQGSEA. The CDR3 DNA sequence: TGCAGCGTGCAACAGGGGGGGGCCTATGGCTACACCTTC. Encoded protein: CSVQQGGAYGYTF.

V and J are TRBV5-1 and TRBJ1-6; weak D call: TRBD1 (5 bases). The CDR3 is made up of 15 amino acids. Germline values: CDR1 SGHRS, CDR2 YFSETQ. The germline V and J ends were trimmed by 5 bases and 0 bases, with 9 bases remaining between them. The CDR3 nucleotides read TGCGCCAGCAGAGTAGACAGCTCCTATAATTCACCCCTCCACTTT. Its protein product is CASRVDSSYNSPLHF.

The chain is built from TRBV5-1 and TRBJ2-1; 10 bases are a match to TRBD1. Losses at the gene ends were 6 bases for V and 7 bases for J; bases not matched to a gene: 13. Germline V gives CDR1 SGHRS, CDR2 YFSETQ. This CDR3 has 16 amino acids. In DNA form, the CDR3 reads TGCGCCAGCACCAGATCTGGGACAGGGGTGAAAAATGAGCAGTTCTTC. Its protein is CASTRSGTGVKNEQFF.

The chain carries TRBV11-2 and TRBJ1-1; D unresolved. This CDR3 is built from 12 residues. With 3 bases removed from V and 5 bases from J, the gap between germline ends came to 7 bases. Germline CDR1 reads SGHAT; CDR2 reads FQNNGV. CDR3 loop: CASSFGKTEAFF. The CDR3 nucleotides are TGTGCCAGCAGCTTCGGGAAGACTGAAGCTTTCTTT. Based on the CDR3 plus reference TRBV11-2 and TRBJ1-1, the full variable domain is EAGVAQSPRYKIIEKRQSVAFWCNPISGHATLYWYQQILGQGPKLLIQFQNNGVVDDSQLPKDRFSAERLKGVDSTLKIQPAKLEDSAVYLCASSFGKTEAFFGQGTRLTVV.

V usage is TRBV7-2 and J usage is TRBJ1-1, with TRBD1 identical over 8 bases. Germline lookup yields CDR1 SGHTA and CDR2 FQGNSA. This CDR3 region has 15 residues. J lost 5 bases, V lost 5 bases, and 10 bases had no gene match. CDR3 sequence: CASSPFGQGETEAFF. CDR3 nucleotides: TGTGCCAGCAGCCCTTTCGGACAGGGTGAAACTGAAGCTTTCTTT.

This chain joins TRBV12-2 and TRBJ2-1; the table's D call, TRBD1, was not checked against the DNA. TRBV12-2 is marked as a pseudogene. CDR3 length equals 12 residues. CDR3: CASRLQGASEFF. In nucleotides, the CDR3 is TGTGCAAGTCGTTTACAGGGGGCAAGCGAGTTCTTC.

V and J are TRBV5-5 and TRBJ1-5, with TRBD1 as a possible D gene (5 bases). Looked up from germline, CDR1 is SGHKS and CDR2 is YYEKEE (reference sequence). V shed 0 bases and J shed 3 bases, with 16 bases lying between them. The CDR3 consists of 17 residues. As DNA, the CDR3 is TGTGCCAGCAGCTTGGCAGGAGGGCAGGGTCTCAATCAGCCCCAGCATTTT. Its protein product is CASSLAGGQGLNQPQHF.

The CDR3 DNA reads as TGTGCCAGCGGATTGACTAGCGGGAGGATAAATGAGCAGTTCTTC. Translation gives CASGLTSGRINEQFF. This chain uses TRBV4-2 with TRBJ2-1, with 13 bases that match TRBD2. J was trimmed by 7 bases and V by 8 bases; bases with no gene match: 8. The CDR3 runs 15 residues. Germline values: CDR1 LGHNA, CDR2 YNFKEQ.

This clone was observed many times. The rearrangement uses TRBV19 and TRBJ1-1; D is perhaps TRBD1 (6 bases). The CDR3 consists of 15 residues. From germline, CDR1 is LNHDA and CDR2 SQIVND (reference sequence). V dropped 5 bases and J dropped 5 bases, with 18 bases sitting between them. CDR3 bases: TGTGCCAGTAGTTCCCTTACAGGGAGTTTAACTGAAGCTTTCTTT. It specifies CASSSLTGSLTEAFF.

This clone was counted between two and nine times. The CDR3 coding sequence is TGTGCCAGCAGCGTAAATAGCCGGACTGAAGCTTTCTTT. It translates to CASSVNSRTEAFF. The chain uses TRBV9 and TRBJ1-1; no definite D call. Germline lookup yields CDR1 SGDLS and CDR2 YYNGEE. Trimming shortened V by 1 base and J by 5 bases, and 9 bases separated the two germline ends. This CDR3 comprises 13 residues.

The rearrangement links TRBV28 to TRBJ1-6; perhaps TRBD1 as D (6 bases). The germline gives CDR1 MDHEN, CDR2 SYDVKM. V lost 2 bases and J 6 bases, leaving 8 bases between the germline ends. This CDR3 has 14 residues. In DNA, the CDR3 is TGTGCCAGCAGTTTAGCAGGGGTTAATTCACCCCTCCACTTT. It yields the protein CASSLAGVNSPLHF.

The rearrangement links TRBV2 to TRBJ2-2, with a weak D call TRBD1 (5 bases). CDR3 length: 14 amino acids. Germline lookup yields CDR1 SNHLY and CDR2 FYNNEI. Trimming cost V 2 bases and J 6 bases, with 10 bases left between them. The chain's CDR3 is CASSEQGGAGELFF. CDR3 DNA sequence: TGTGCCAGCAGTGAACAGGGTGGGGCCGGGGAGCTGTTTTTT.

The chain joins TRBV20-1 to TRBJ2-1; 10 positions agree with TRBD2. Losses at the gene ends were 3 bases for V and 10 bases for J; bases not matched to a gene: 9. This CDR3 is built from 14 residues. CDR1 and CDR2 (germline): DFQATT, SNEGSKA (reference sequence). CDR3 residues: CSASSGGQRREQFF. CDR3 bases: TGCAGTGCTAGTAGCGGGGGGCAAAGACGGGAGCAGTTCTTC.

This clone was seen more than once but under ten times. J is TRBJ2-1 and V is TRBV4-2; a weak D match, TRBD2 (5 bases). CDR3 length: 16 amino acids. Trimming stripped 0 bases from V and 2 bases from J, with 11 bases between. Germline V gives CDR1 LGHNA, CDR2 YNFKEQ. CDR3 sequence: CASSQESGNAYNEQFF. The CDR3 DNA reads TGTGCCAGCAGCCAAGAGTCCGGGAACGCCTACAATGAGCAGTTCTTC.

The chain is built from TRBV5-6 and TRBJ1-5, with 8 bases identical to TRBD1. Germline trimming cut 1 base from V and 1 base from J; bases unmatched to any gene: 1. Germline loops: CDR1 SGHDT, CDR2 YYEEEE. This CDR3 contains 15 residues. CDR3 sequence (DNA): TGTGCCAGCAGCTTGAGGGACAGGAGCAATCAGCCCCAGCATTTT. Protein sequence: CASSLRDRSNQPQHF.

V and J are TRBV28 and TRBJ1-2; possible D gene TRBD1, 6 bases. Germline CDR1 and CDR2: MDHEN and SYDVKM. Trimming removed 7 bases at V and 5 bases at J, with 14 bases between. The CDR3 runs 13 residues. The CDR3 loop is CASNSGAEYGYTF. CDR3 DNA: TGTGCCAGCAATTCAGGGGCTGAGTATGGCTACACCTTC.

The gene calls are TRBV11-3 and TRBJ2-5, with 10 bases lining up with TRBD1. V lost 0 bases to trimming and J lost 3 bases; unmatched junction nucleotides: 1. Germline loops: CDR1 SGHNT, CDR2 YENEEA. The CDR3 contains 15 residues. Here the CDR3 DNA reads TGTGCCAGCAGCTTAGATGGGACAGGGGAAGAGACCCAGTACTTC. Amino acids: CASSLDGTGEETQYF.

The CDR3 DNA reads TGTGCCAGCAGTGATGTGCGGGGGCCGAACAATGAGCAGTTCTTC. It yields the protein CASSDVRGPNNEQFF. The chain recombines TRBV2 with TRBJ2-1; weak D call: TRBD2 (7 bases). The CDR3 spans 15 residues. The germline gives CDR1 SNHLY, CDR2 FYNNEI. V was trimmed by 3 bases and J by 5 bases, leaving 14 bases between them.

The chain employs TRBV4-1 and TRBJ2-1; weak D call: TRBD1 (5 bases). V was pared by 5 bases and J by 2 bases, with 13 bases between. There are 15 residues in the CDR3. Germline V gene data show CDR1 as MGHRA and CDR2 as YSYEKL. In DNA form, the CDR3 reads TGCGCCAGCAGCTCCCAGGGTAATACCTACAATGAGCAGTTCTTC. Its protein is CASSSQGNTYNEQFF.

This clone was observed once. In nucleotides, the CDR3 is TGTGCCAGCAGCACAACAGGGGGCACGGGAGAGACCCAGTACTTC. Translated: CASSTTGGTGETQYF. The rearrangement joins TRBV5-5 to TRBJ2-5, with 9 bases identical to TRBD1. With V trimmed by 4 bases and J by 4 bases, 8 bases remained unmatched. Per germline, CDR1 SGHKS and CDR2 YYEKEE (reference sequence). The CDR3 runs 15 residues.

This clone was counted between two and nine times. The chain links TRBV27 to TRBJ2-2, with 15 bases that match TRBD2. The CDR3 spans 21 residues. Germline values: CDR1 MNHEY, CDR2 SMNVEV (reference sequence). J was trimmed by 7 bases and V by 5 bases; bases with no gene match: 20. The CDR3 nucleotides read TGTGCCAGCAGTGCCCCGAGGGGGGTCGGACTAGCGGGAGGGCCCATCGGGGAGCTGTTTTTT. Protein sequence: CASSAPRGVGLAGGPIGELFF.

This chain connects TRBV3-1 (or the pseudogene TRBV3-2) to TRBJ2-3, with TRBD2 matching 10 bases. Germline V gene lookup returns CDR1 LGHDT and CDR2 YNNKEL (reference sequence). Trimming took 0 bases from V and 3 from J; bases not matched to a gene: 6. The CDR3 runs to 17 residues. The CDR3 reads CASSQDIGGLATDTQYF. CDR3 coding DNA: TGTGCCAGCAGCCAAGATATCGGGGGACTAGCGACAGATACGCAGTATTTT.